This T cell receptor (beta chain) was identified in a study of T-cell memory formation after mild COVID-19 (dated by TCRdb to the early 2020s). As for the study more broadly: TCR sequence clusters from the two donors were largely donor specific. In two donors, T-cell clones that expanded and contracted after mild COVID-19 were tracked by sequencing TCRalpha and TCRbeta repertoires over time. The cohort was made up of two young adult volunteers, one female and one male, who were previously healthy. What the work shows at the level of the full study, not this receptor alone: Whether the second-wave clones peaking on day 37 were SARS-CoV-2 specific was not confirmed. Only a couple of mild cases were covered in the study, and larger cohorts including severe cases with pre-infection samples were considered necessary. The detection of some responding clones in pre-infection memory suggests that pre-existing cross-reactive memory T cells joined the SARS-CoV-2 response. From day 15 to 85, contracting clones showed balanced CD4/CD8 phenotypes, whereas a second wave of clones that expanded from day 15 to 37 leaned towards CD4+. Contracting CD4+ clones were found mainly in CM and EM memory subsets, while CD8+ clones were enriched in EMRA.

Of note for this clonotype: Its antigen has not been determined. Base qualities are not recorded, but no much larger clone differs from it by a single base.

From a lookup of the germline V gene, CDR1 and CDR2 are SGHTA and FQGNSA. The CDR3 spans 12 residues, from the cysteine through the phenylalanine. Only the CDR3 DNA is retained, 36 bases long and in frame from the first base. After removal of 5 bases from V and 12 bases from J, the junction retains 7 bases not matched to a gene. Sequencing was performed on an Illumina NovaSeq 6000. Using 5'RACE with constant-segment primers, TCRalpha and TCRbeta cDNA libraries were constructed, with sample barcodes and unique molecular identifiers added in the process. RNA was extracted from every sample with Trizol reagent. Libraries were amplified in two PCR steps, with a second sample barcode and Illumina TruSeq adapters added in the second step. Sequencing of libraries was performed on an Illumina NovaSeq with 2 x 150 bp paired-end reads. On the study's bioinformatics: With migec v1.2.7, reads were demultiplexed and then collapsed into UMI-guided consensus sequences. Using mixcr v2.1.11, UMI consensuses were aligned to TRA and TRB V and J templates and then assembled into clonotypes. Clonotypes were classified as expanded or contracted when called significant by both edgeR and NoisET, with noise models trained on biological replicates. For edgeR calls, the cutoffs were a false discovery rate-adjusted p below 0.01 and a log2 fold-change threshold of 1. As an exploratory analysis of dynamics, PCA with hierarchical clustering was applied to max-normalized trajectories of the 1000 most abundant clonotypes. Separately sequenced CD4+ and CD8+ repertoires were used to assign a CD4 or CD8 phenotype to each responding clone. TCRdb trimmed public reads at Q25 via fastp, called clones via MiXCR and kept in-frame beta chains. Identical CDR3 proteins give one entry, which carries the most common genes and DNA. The authors' filters were not applied to this entry. For this sample there are some 340,000 distinct CDR3 sequences; around 13% appear just once. The top ten constitute over 20% of the sample.

Ficoll-Paque density gradient centrifugation was used to isolate PBMCs. This clonotype originated in a man aged 18-30 years who had mild COVID-19 (a few samples of this study predate the infection). The sample titles of this study are shuffled in the database, so cell type and time point are left out; the donor was told from shared clones. Sequencing was carried out using PBMCs or a T cell subset sorted from them (not recorded which). The rearrangement joined TRBV7-2 to TRBJ1-2, with TRBD1 matching 9 junction bases. The DNA reads as follows: TGTGCCAGCAGCCGGAGGACAGGGGCTAACACCTTC. Its protein is CASSRRTGANTF.